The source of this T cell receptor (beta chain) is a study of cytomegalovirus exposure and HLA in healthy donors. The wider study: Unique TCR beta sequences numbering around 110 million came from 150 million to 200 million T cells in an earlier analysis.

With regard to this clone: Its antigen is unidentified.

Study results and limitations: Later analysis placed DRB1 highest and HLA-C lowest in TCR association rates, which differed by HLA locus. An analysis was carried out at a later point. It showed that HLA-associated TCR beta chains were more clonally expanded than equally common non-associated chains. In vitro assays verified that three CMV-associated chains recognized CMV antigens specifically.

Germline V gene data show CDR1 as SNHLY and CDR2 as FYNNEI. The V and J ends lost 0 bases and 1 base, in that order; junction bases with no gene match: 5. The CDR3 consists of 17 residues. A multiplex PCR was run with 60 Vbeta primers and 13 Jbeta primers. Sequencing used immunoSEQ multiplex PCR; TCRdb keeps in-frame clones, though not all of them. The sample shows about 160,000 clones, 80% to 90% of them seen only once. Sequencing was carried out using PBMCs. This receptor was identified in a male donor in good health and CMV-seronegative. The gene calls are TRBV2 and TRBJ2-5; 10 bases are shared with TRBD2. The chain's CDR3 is CASSEALSGGSQETQYF. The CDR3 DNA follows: TGTGCCAGCAGTGAAGCGCTTAGCGGGGGGAGCCAAGAGACCCAGTACTTC.